This TCR beta chain was obtained from a study of T cells in women clearing cervical HPV infection. Whole-study context: Only a few women had HLA typing results available.

Sequenced by immunoSEQ multiplex PCR; TCRdb stores in-frame clones only, minus some. This repertoire comprises tens of thousands of clones; its ten largest clones make up 7.5% to 10%. Regarding this clone: The CDR3 extends 3 residues past the end of the read, so its final part is completed from the germline J gene.

The CDR3 consists of 13 residues. Germline V gives CDR1 SGHDN, CDR2 FVKESK. The rearrangement links TRBV14 to TRBJ2-3; D perhaps matches TRBD1 (5 bases). This clonotype originated in a woman between 18 and 75 years old with a cervical HPV16 infection that either progressed to CIN3+ or cleared (not recorded which). Sequenced material: blood buffy coat. Incomplete CDR3 DNA: TGTGCCAGCAGCCGGCAGGGAAATCAGCCG. Its translation: CASSRQGNQP. The full CDR3 protein reads CASSRQGNQPQYF.